The 14 T cell receptor beta chains given below trace back to one sample, sequenced in a study of blood T cell repertoires in COVID-19. Sequencing was performed with immunoSEQ multiplex PCR; in TCRdb, only in-frame clones are kept and a portion is missing. The sample includes more than 90,000 clones, around four fifths of them seen just once. The sequenced material came from peripheral blood. The receptors derive from an elderly woman with acute or convalescent COVID-19.

V and J are TRBV25-1 and TRBJ2-1; tentative D call: TRBD2 (7 bases). Germline lookup yields CDR1 MGHDK and CDR2 SYGVNS. The CDR3 loop spans 15 amino acids. Trimming removed 7 bases at V and 7 bases at J, with 20 bases between. For the CDR3, the DNA is TGTGCCAGCAAGGGCGAGCGGGGTCAGGGGAATGAGCAGTTCTTC. Amino acids: CASKGERGQGNEQFF.

J is TRBJ2-6 and V is TRBV19; D is unresolved. Germline-derived CDR1 and CDR2 are LNHDA and SQIVND (reference sequence). Trimming took off 0 bases at V and 2 bases at J, with 5 bases between the two ends. The CDR3 contains 15 residues. CDR3 bases: TGTGCCAGTAGTATAGAAAGAGCTGGGGCCAACGTCCTGACTTTC. Amino acids: CASSIERAGANVLTF.

In this sample, this clone turned up once. The rearrangement uses TRBV5-4 and TRBJ1-1; 7 bases line up with TRBD1. CDR1 and CDR2 (germline): SGHNT, YYREEE (reference sequence). Trimming removed 2 bases from V and 5 bases from J; junction bases left unmatched: 9. The CDR3 is 15 amino acids. The CDR3 DNA reads as TGTGCCAGCAGCTTTCGACAGGGAAGTGGAACTGAAGCTTTCTTT. Encoded protein: CASSFRQGSGTEAFF.

The chain is built from TRBV6-5 and TRBJ1-4, with TRBD1 as a possible D gene (5 bases). Germline CDR1 MNHEY, CDR2 SVGAGI. This CDR3 contains 15 residues. Trimming took 0 bases from V and 4 from J, leaving 9 bases between them. The CDR3 is CASSYSGAFNEKLFF. The DNA for the CDR3 is TGTGCCAGCAGTTACTCAGGGGCCTTTAATGAAAAACTGTTTTTT.

The chain links TRBV21-1 to TRBJ1-5. TRBV21-1 is a pseudogene. The CDR3 spans 18 residues. As DNA, the CDR3 is TGTGCCAGCAGCAAAGGTGGAGGTAGGGAGTATAGCAATCAGCCCCAGCATTTT. Protein: CASSKGGGREYSNQPQHF.

J is TRBJ1-2 and V is TRBV27; TRBD1 aligns across 10 bases. V lost 6 bases to trimming and J lost 7 bases; unmatched junction nucleotides: 5. The germline V gene has CDR1 MNHEY and CDR2 SMNVEV (reference sequence). The CDR3 runs 13 residues. CDR3: CASSPDRGLGYTF. The CDR3 region has the DNA TGTGCCAGCAGCCCCGACAGGGGGCTTGGCTACACCTTC.

V is TRBV28 and J is TRBJ1-3; maybe TRBD1 (6 bases). This CDR3 region has 16 residues. Per germline, CDR1 MDHEN and CDR2 SYDVKM. V was pared by 2 bases and J by 3 bases, with 14 bases between. The CDR3 region is CASSLAGTNLGNTIYF. Written as DNA, the CDR3 is TGTGCCAGCAGTTTAGCCGGGACAAACCTTGGAAACACCATATATTTT.

This clone has only one observation. The V call is TRBV5-8, the J call TRBJ2-1; 8 nucleotides line up with TRBD2. CDR1 is SGHTS and CDR2 is YDEGEE in the germline V gene. V shed 3 bases and J 0 bases; nucleotides not matched to a gene: 2. The CDR3 runs to 15 residues. CDR3 protein: CASSSSGHSYNEQFF. CDR3 nucleotide sequence: TGTGCCAGCAGCTCTAGCGGGCACTCCTACAATGAGCAGTTCTTC.

This clone was seen more than once but under ten times. The chain employs TRBV5-1 and TRBJ1-1, with 10 bases identical to TRBD1. V lost 4 bases, J lost 5 bases, and 5 bases stayed unmatched. The CDR3 loop spans 14 amino acids. The germline CDR1 and CDR2 sequences are SGHRS and YFSETQ. The DNA of the CDR3 is TGCGCCAGCAGCCGGGACAGGGGCGGTACTGAAGCTTTCTTT. It codes for CASSRDRGGTEAFF.

This clone was recorded only once. This chain links TRBV12-3 or TRBV12-4 with TRBJ1-2; D not resolved. This CDR3 comprises 13 residues. V was shortened by 3 bases and J by 6 bases, with 11 bases between the two germline ends. The CDR3 bases are TGTGCCAGCAGTTTGAGGGTGGGGAATGGCTACACCTTC. Protein: CASSLRVGNGYTF.

This clone is a singleton in its sample. The chain uses TRBV18 and TRBJ2-5; 10 bases fit TRBD1. The germline CDR1 and CDR2 sequences are KGHSH and LQKENI. This CDR3 spans 15 amino acids. The V gene end was trimmed by 2 bases and the J gene end by 5 bases; junction bases not matched to a gene: 5. CDR3 sequence reads: CASSPSGQGVETQYF. Written as DNA, the CDR3 is TGTGCCAGCTCACCAAGCGGACAGGGGGTGGAGACCCAGTACTTC.

V usage is TRBV2 and J usage is TRBJ1-3, with TRBD1 identical over 7 bases. This CDR3 is 17 amino acids long. The V and J ends lost 5 bases and 0 bases, in that order; junction bases with no gene match: 10. Per germline, CDR1 SNHLY and CDR2 FYNNEI. CDR3 nucleotides: TGTGCCAGCAGTCCCCGACAGGGACTCTTCTCTGGAAACACCATATATTTT. Residues: CASSPRQGLFSGNTIYF.

This chain joins TRBV19 and TRBJ1-5, with a weak D call TRBD1 (6 bases). The CDR3 runs 13 residues. Germline assignment: CDR1 LNHDA and CDR2 SQIVND (reference sequence). Trimming stripped 5 bases from V and 6 bases from J, with 11 bases between. CDR3 loop: CASSAGTTQPQHF. As DNA, the CDR3 is TGTGCCAGTAGTGCCGGGACAACTCAGCCCCAGCATTTT.

On this clone: This clone may be a read error of a much larger clone one base away. The rearrangement joins TRBV7-2 to TRBJ1-2; tentative D call: TRBD1 (6 bases). CDR1 is SGHTA, CDR2 FQGNSA, per germline. The CDR3 loop spans 13 amino acids. Deletions cut 5 bases from V and 2 bases from J, with 9 bases between. The CDR3 nucleotides read TGTGCCAGCAGCCCGGACAGCAACTATGGCTACACCTTC. Its translation is CASSPDSNYGYTF.